The T cell receptor beta chain under discussion was sequenced for a study of T cell repertoires in cytomegalovirus infection. Study-level results: Based on cumulative public TCR beta family frequency, carriers of CMV plus the relevant HLA were identified. In two of eight donors, the top clonotype was HLA-C-restricted CMV-specific.

The CDR3 spans 16 residues. Germline-derived CDR1 and CDR2 are SNHLY and FYNNEI. The V and J ends lost 5 bases and 5 bases respectively, with 21 bases between them. TCRdb fed the reads into MiXCR, producing one record per CDR3 protein. Of hundreds of thousands of distinct CDR3 sequences in the sample, roughly a third were seen once. Notes on this clonotype: Its antigen is undetermined.

The sequence derives from a human donor in good health (CMV status not recorded). Some clones in this sample may be carry-over from other donors' samples. The rearrangement links TRBV2 to TRBJ2-5; D possibly corresponds to TRBD2 (6 bases). Input material: PBMCs. The CDR3 here is CASSSTLEGSGETQYF. The CDR3 nucleotides read TGTGCCAGCAGTTCAACCCTGGAGGGGTCCGGGGAGACCCAGTACTTC. Full variable domain (rest looked up from reference TRBV2 and TRBJ2-5): EPEVTQTPSHQVTQMGQEVILRCVPISNHLYFYWYRQILGQKVEFLVSFYNNEISEKSEIFDDQFSVERPDGSNFTLKIRSTKLEDSAMYFCASSSTLEGSGETQYFGPGTRLLVL.